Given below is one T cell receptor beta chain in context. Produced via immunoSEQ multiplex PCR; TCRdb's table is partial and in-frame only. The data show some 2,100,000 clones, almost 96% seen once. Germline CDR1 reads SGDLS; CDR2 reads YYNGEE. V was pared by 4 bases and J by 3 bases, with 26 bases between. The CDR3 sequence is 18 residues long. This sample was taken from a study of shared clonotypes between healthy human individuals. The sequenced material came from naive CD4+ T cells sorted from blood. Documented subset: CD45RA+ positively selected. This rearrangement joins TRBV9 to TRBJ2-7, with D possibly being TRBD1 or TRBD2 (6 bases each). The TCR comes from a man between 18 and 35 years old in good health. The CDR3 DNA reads TGTGCCAGCAGCCCGTGGGCAGGGTTTTCTAGGGGGGACTACGAGCAGTACTTC. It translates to CASSPWAGFSRGDYEQYF.